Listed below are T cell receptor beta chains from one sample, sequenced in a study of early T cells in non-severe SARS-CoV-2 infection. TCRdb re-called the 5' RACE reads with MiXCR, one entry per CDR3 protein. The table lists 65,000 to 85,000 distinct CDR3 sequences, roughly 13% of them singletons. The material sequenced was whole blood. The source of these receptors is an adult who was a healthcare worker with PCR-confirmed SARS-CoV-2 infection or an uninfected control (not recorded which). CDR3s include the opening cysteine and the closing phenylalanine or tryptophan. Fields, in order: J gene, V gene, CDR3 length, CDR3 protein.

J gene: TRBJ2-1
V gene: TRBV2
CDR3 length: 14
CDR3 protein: CASSAGLAGNEQFF

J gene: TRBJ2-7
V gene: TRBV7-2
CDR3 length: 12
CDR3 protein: CASSSRFVEQYF

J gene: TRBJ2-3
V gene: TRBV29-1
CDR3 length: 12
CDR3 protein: CSVGGGGDTQYF

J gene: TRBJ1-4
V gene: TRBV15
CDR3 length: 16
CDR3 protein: CATSSKRTGMREKLFF

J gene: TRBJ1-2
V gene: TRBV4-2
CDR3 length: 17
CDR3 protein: CASSQDGTGGNFYGYTF

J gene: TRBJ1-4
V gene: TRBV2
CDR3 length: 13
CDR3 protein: CASSGLDNEKLFF

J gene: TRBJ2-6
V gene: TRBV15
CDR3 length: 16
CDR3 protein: CATSRDTGTGANVLTF

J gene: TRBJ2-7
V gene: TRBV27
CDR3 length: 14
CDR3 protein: CASSYRGPPYEQYF

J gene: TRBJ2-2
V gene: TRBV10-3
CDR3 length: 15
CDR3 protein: CAISPGPRNTGELFF

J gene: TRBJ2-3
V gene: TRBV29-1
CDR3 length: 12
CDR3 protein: CSVEGGGRTQYF

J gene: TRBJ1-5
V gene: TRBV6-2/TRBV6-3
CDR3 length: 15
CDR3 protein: CASSYWTGGNQPQHF

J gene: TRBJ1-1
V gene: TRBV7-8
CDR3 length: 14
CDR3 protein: CASSRGAENTEAFF

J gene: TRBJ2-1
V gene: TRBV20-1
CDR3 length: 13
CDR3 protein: CSPKGVDNNEQFF

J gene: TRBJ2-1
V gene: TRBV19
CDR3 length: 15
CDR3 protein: CASSLSGSGYNEQFF

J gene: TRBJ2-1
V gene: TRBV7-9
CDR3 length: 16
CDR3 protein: CASTRGLAGHYNEQFF

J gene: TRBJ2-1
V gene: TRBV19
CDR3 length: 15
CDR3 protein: CASSSGTGAPGEQFF

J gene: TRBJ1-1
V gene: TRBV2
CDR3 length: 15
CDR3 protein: CASRGAGTANTEAFF

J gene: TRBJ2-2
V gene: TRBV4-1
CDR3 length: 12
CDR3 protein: CASSQVDGELFF

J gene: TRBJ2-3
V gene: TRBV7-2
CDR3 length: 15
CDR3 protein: CASSLLAGGVDTQYF

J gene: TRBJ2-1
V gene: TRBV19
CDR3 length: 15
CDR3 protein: CASRRGRGSYNEQFF

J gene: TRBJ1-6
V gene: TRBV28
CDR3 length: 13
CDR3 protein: CASREPYNSPLHF

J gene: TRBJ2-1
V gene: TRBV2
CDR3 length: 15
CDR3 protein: CASSGPGSVSNEQFF

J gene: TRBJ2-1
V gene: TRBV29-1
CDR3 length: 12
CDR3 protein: CSVEGERNEQFF

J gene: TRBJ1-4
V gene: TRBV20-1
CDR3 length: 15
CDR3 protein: CSARESVGTNEKLFF

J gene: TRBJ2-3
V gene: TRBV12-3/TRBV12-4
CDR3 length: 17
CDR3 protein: CASSTIGRGPSTDTQYF

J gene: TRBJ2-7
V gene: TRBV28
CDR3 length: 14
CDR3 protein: CASSTGIAGYEQYF

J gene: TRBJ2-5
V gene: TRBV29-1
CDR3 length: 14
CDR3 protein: CSVEGTSPSETQYF

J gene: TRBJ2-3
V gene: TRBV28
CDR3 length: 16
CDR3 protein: CASSFLGTGVADTQYF

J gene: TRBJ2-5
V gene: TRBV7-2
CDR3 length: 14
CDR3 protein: CASSGDGNQETQYF

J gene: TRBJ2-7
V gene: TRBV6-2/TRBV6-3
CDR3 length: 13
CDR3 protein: CASTEGGVVEQYF

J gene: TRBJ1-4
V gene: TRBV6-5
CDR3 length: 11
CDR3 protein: CANPLYEKLFF

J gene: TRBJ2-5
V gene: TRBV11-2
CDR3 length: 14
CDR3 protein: CASSLGTYRETQYF

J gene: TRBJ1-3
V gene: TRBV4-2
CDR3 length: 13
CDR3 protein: CASSPGQSLTIYF

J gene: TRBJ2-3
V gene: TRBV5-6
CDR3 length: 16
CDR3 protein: CASSLRLAGGPNTQYF

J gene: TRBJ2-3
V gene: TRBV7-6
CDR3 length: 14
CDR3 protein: CASSLAIAPDTQYF

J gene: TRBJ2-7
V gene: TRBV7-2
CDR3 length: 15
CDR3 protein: CASSLEVGSSYEQYF

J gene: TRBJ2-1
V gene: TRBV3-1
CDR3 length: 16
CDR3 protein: CASSQRTSGSYNEQFF

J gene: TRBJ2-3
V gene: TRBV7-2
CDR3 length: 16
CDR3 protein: CASSLEFKGAGDTQYF

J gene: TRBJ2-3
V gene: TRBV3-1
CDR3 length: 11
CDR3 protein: CASSQSDTQYF

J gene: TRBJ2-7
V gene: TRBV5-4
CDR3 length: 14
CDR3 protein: CASSTGDPTYEQYF

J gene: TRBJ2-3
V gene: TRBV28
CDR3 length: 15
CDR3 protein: CASSGGGSRSDTQYF

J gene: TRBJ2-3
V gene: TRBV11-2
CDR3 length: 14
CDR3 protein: CASSFGSSRDTQYF

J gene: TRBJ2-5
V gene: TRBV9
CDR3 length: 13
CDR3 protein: CASSPRRGETQYF